Listed below are T cell receptor beta chains from one sample, sequenced in a study of graft-versus-host responses after intestinal transplantation. The protocol was immunoSEQ multiplex PCR, while the TCRdb copy is restricted to in-frame clones and leaves out a portion. The table includes about 130,000 clones, around nine tenths detected once. No cognate antigen is known for these TCRs. Sequenced material: unstimulated CD4+ T cells sorted from spleen or lymph node cells, taken before intestinal transplant. All receptors derive from a human donor who received an intestinal transplant. The CDR3 runs from the conserved cysteine through the conserved F or W. The D gene is left open where the match is weak. Only some rows state a clone size, as once, few, many or a class for expanded clones.

v_call	d_call	clone_size	j_call	cdr3_nt	cdr3_aa
TRBV5-4	-	-	TRBJ1-1	TGTGCCAGCAGCTTGTCTGGCCGAGGGGGCACTGAAGCTTTCTTT	CASSLSGRGGTEAFF
TRBV5-4	-	-	TRBJ2-5	TGTGCCAGCAGCTTGTCCGATGGGACCCAGTACTTC	CASSLSDGTQYF
TRBV18	-	-	TRBJ2-2	TGTGCCAGCTCGTCCCTAGTTTCGACCGGGGAGCTGTTTTTT	CASSSLVSTGELFF
TRBV10-3	TRBD1	-	TRBJ1-6	TGTGCCATCAGTGCGGACCAGGGGGGTAATTCACCCCTCCACTTT	CAISADQGGNSPLHF
TRBV19	-	-	TRBJ1-2	TGTGCCAGTAGTATCAGGGGCTTTGGCTACACCTTC	CASSIRGFGYTF
TRBV5-1	TRBD2	once	TRBJ2-3	TGCGCCAGCAGCCTCGGGACTAGCGGGGTTGTAACAGATACGCAGTATTTT	CASSLGTSGVVTDTQYF
TRBV6-6	-	once	TRBJ1-5	TGTGCCAGCGTTCGGGACAGCAATCAGCCCCAGCATTTT	CASVRDSNQPQHF
TRBV6-1	TRBD1	-	TRBJ1-2	TGTGCCAGCAGTCCCGGGACAGGCCCCATTGGGGGCTACACCTTC	CASSPGTGPIGGYTF
TRBV6-1	TRBD1	-	TRBJ1-2	TGTGCCAGCACGGACAGGAACTATGGCTACACCTTC	CASTDRNYGYTF
TRBV30	-	once	TRBJ1-6	TGTGCCTGGAGCCTAAGCCTAAATTCACCCCTCCACTTT	CAWSLSLNSPLHF
TRBV5-1	-	once	TRBJ1-2	TGCGCCAGCAGCATTGGGACGGAAGGCTACACCTTC	CASSIGTEGYTF
TRBV2	-	-	TRBJ1-2	TGTGCCAGCAGTGGGAATCCGGGAAATGGCTACACCTTC	CASSGNPGNGYTF
TRBV6-1	-	-	TRBJ1-4	TGTGCCAGCAGTGAATCTTTAACGCAACTCTTCAACGCTAATGAAAAACTGTTTTTT	CASSESLTQLFNANEKLFF
TRBV11-3	-	-	TRBJ1-4	TGTGCCAGCAGCGGAGACCCTAATGAAAAACTGTTTTTT	CASSGDPNEKLFF
TRBV5-8	-	-	TRBJ1-1	TGTGCCAGCAGCTTGGGAGGGCGAACTGAAGCTTTCTTT	CASSLGGRTEAFF
TRBV25-1	TRBD1	-	TRBJ1-2	TGTGCCAGCAGTGAATTGGGACAGGGGGCTGGCGCTGGCTACACCTTC	CASSELGQGAGAGYTF
TRBV11-3	-	-	TRBJ2-7	TGTGCCAGCAGCTTACGCTCCCGGGAGCAGTACTTC	CASSLRSREQYF
TRBV2	TRBD2	-	TRBJ2-2	TGTGCCAGCAGCCTTGAAAGCGGGAGGTTCACGAACACCGGGGAGCTGTTTTTT	CASSLESGRFTNTGELFF
TRBV9	-	-	TRBJ2-3	TGTGCCAGCAGCGTAGACCCGGGAAGCACAGATACGCAGTATTTT	CASSVDPGSTDTQYF
TRBV6-7	TRBD2	-	TRBJ2-3	TGTGCCAGCAGCACCTTGGGACTAGGAGACACAGATACGCAGTATTTT	CASSTLGLGDTDTQYF
TRBV10-3	-	-	TRBJ1-2	TGTGCCATCTTCGGGCCCGGGTTGTTCTCATCGGGTGGCTACACCTTC	CAIFGPGLFSSGGYTF
TRBV7-3	TRBD2	-	TRBJ2-1	TGTGCCAGCAGCTTGCGGGGGGCCCACGATGAGCAGTTCTTC	CASSLRGAHDEQFF